The entry that follows covers one T cell receptor beta chain sequence. These data are taken from a study of blood T cell repertoires in COVID-19. Whole-study context: Sample material is recorded as cDNA or gDNA derived from T cells, B-cell-depleted T cells, or PBMCs.

CDR1 is GTSNPN and CDR2 is SVGIG in the germline V gene (reference sequence). This CDR3 region has 13 residues. V lost 1 base and J lost 7, with 10 bases in between. Produced via immunoSEQ multiplex PCR; TCRdb's table is partial and in-frame only. The sample holds approximately 200,000 clones, approximately 85% seen once. Recovery meant two consecutive negative NP/OP PCR tests, professional clearance, or resolved symptoms. This TCR was sampled from a man aged 40-49 years who had recovered from COVID-19. V usage is TRBV30 and J usage is TRBJ2-2; D is perhaps TRBD2 (5 bases). Sequencing used PBMCs or T cells enriched from blood (not recorded which). The CDR3 sequence is CAWSADRGGELFF. DNA for the CDR3: TGTGCCTGGAGTGCAGATCGGGGCGGGGAGCTGTTTTTT.